This T cell receptor beta chain emerged from a study of control samples from healthy donors and cancer patients. With 4 bases clipped from V and 9 bases from J, the junction kept 9 bases outside the gene matches. This CDR3 is built from 15 residues. Germline-derived CDR1 and CDR2 are GTSNPN and SVGIG (reference sequence). Libraries were prepared by immunoSEQ multiplex PCR; TCRdb keeps only in-frame clonotypes and omits some of them. The data show approximately 90,000 clones, roughly nine tenths seen once. The chain recombines TRBV30 with TRBJ1-6; TRBD1 aligns across 10 bases. Sequences were obtained from blood. The source is a woman in her sixties or seventies in good health. This chain's CDR3 is CAWTLDRGLSSPLHF. In DNA, the CDR3 is TGTGCCTGGACTCTAGACAGGGGGCTATCTTCACCCCTCCACTTT. Full variable domain (rest looked up from reference TRBV30 and TRBJ1-6): SQTIHQWPATLVQPVGSPLSLECTVEGTSNPNLYWYRQAAGRGLQLLFYSVGIGQISSEVPQNLSASRPQDRQFILSSKKLLLSDSGFYLCAWTLDRGLSSPLHFGNGTRLTVT.